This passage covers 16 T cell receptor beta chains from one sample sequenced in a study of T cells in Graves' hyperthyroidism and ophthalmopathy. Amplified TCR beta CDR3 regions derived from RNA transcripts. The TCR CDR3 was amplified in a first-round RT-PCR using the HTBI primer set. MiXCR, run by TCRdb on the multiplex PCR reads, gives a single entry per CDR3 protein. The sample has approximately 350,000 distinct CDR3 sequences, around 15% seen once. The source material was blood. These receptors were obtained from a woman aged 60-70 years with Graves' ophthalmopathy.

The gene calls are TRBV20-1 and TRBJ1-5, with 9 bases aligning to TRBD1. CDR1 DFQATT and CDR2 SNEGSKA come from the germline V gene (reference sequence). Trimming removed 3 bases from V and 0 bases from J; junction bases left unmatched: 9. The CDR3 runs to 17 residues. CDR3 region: CSARSGQGTYSNQPQHF. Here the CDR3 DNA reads TGCAGTGCTAGGTCGGGACAGGGAACCTATAGCAATCAGCCCCAGCATTTT.

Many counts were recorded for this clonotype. In nucleotides, the CDR3 is TGTGCCAGCACTGGGGACACCTTTTACGGTGGCTACACCTTC. It is translated as CASTGDTFYGGYTF. The chain joins TRBV28 to TRBJ1-2; tentatively, D is TRBD1 (6 bases). Germline loops: CDR1 MDHEN, CDR2 SYDVKM. This CDR3 spans 14 amino acids. Trimming stripped 7 bases from V and 7 bases from J, with 19 bases between.

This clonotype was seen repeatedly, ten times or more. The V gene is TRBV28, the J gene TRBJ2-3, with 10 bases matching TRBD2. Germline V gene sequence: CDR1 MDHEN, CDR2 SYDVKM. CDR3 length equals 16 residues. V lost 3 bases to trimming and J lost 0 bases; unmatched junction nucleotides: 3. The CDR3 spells CASSFTSGASTDTQYF. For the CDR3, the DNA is TGTGCCAGCAGTTTCACTAGCGGGGCTAGCACAGATACGCAGTATTTT.

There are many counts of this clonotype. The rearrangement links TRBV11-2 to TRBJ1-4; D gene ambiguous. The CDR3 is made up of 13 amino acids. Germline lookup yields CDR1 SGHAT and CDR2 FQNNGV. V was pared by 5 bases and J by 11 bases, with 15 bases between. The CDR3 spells CASSTRSRRKLFF. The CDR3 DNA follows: TGTGCCAGCAGCACCCGGTCGAGAAGGAAACTGTTTTTT. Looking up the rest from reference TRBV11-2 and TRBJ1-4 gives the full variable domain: EAGVAQSPRYKIIEKRQSVAFWCNPISGHATLYWYQQILGQGPKLLIQFQNNGVVDDSQLPKDRFSAERLKGVDSTLKIQPAKLEDSAVYLCASSTRSRRKLFFGSGTQLSVL.

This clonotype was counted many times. The CDR3 protein is CASSSPTPPDTQYF. In DNA form, the CDR3 reads TGTGCCAGCAGTTCACCGACACCCCCAGATACGCAGTATTTT. The rearrangement uses TRBV28 and TRBJ2-3, with no clear D. Germline values: CDR1 MDHEN, CDR2 SYDVKM. The CDR3 consists of 14 residues. V gave up 4 bases and J gave up 4 bases, with 12 bases separating them.

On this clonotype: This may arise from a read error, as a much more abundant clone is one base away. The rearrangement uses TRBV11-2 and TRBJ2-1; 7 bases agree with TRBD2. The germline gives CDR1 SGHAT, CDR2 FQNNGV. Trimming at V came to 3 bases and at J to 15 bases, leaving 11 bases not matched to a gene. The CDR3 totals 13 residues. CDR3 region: CASSFQLAGLRFF. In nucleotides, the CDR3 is TGTGCCAGCAGCTTTCAGTTAGCGGGCCTCAGGTTCTTC.

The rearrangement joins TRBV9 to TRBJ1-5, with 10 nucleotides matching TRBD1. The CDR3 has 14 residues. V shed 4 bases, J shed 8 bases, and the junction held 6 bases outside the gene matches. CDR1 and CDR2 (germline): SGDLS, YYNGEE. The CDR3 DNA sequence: TGTGCCAGCAGCTTGACAGGGGGCAACGAGCCCCAGCATTTT. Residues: CASSLTGGNEPQHF.

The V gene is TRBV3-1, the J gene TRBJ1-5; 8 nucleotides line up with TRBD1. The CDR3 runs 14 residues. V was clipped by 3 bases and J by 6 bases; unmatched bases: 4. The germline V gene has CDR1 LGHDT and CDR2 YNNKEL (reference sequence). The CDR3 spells CASSQAGGIQPQHF. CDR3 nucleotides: TGTGCCAGCAGCCAGGCAGGGGGCATTCAGCCCCAGCATTTT.

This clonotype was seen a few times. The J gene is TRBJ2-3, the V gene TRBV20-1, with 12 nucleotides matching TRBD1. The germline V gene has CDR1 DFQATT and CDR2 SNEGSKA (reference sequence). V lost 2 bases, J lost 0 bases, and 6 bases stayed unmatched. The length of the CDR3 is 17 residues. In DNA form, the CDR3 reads TGCAGTGCTAGAAAGGGACAGGGGGCCCTCAGCACAGATACGCAGTATTTT. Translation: CSARKGQGALSTDTQYF.

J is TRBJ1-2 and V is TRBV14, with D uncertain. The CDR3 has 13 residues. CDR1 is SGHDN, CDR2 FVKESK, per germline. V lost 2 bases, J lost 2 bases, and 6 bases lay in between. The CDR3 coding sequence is TGTGCCAGCAGCCAACGGGAGAACTATGGCTACACCTTC. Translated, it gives CASSQRENYGYTF. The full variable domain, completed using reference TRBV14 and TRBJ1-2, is EAGVTQFPSHSVIEKGQTVTLRCDPISGHDNLYWYRRVMGKEIKFLLHFVKESKQDESGMPNNRFLAERTGGTYSTLKVQPAELEDSGVYFCASSQRENYGYTFGSGTRLTVV.

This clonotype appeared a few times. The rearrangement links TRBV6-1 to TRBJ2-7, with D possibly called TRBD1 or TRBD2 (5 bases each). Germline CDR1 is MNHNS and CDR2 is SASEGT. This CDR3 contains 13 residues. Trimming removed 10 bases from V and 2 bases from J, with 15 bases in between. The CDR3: CATNRDGTYEQYF. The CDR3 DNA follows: TGTGCCACTAACCGGGACGGCACCTACGAGCAGTACTTC.

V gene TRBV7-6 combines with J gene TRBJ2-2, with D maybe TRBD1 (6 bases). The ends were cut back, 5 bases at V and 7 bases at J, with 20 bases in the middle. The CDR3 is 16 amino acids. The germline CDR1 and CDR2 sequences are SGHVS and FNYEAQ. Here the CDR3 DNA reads TGTGCCAGCAGCCCCTCCCCTGGGCAGGGGAACGGGGAGCTGTTTTTT. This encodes CASSPSPGQGNGELFF.

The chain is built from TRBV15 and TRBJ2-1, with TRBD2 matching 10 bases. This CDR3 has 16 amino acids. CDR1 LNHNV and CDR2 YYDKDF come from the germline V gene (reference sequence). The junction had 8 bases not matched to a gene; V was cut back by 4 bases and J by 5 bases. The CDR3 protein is CATSKTRLAGNNEQFF. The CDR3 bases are TGTGCCACCAGCAAAACAAGACTAGCGGGTAACAATGAGCAGTTCTTC.

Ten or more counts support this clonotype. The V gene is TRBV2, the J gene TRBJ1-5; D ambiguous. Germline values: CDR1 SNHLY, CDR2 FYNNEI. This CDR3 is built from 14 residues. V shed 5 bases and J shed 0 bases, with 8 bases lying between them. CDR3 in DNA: TGTGCCAGCAGTCGGACGGATAGCAATCAGCCCCAGCATTTT. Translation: CASSRTDSNQPQHF.

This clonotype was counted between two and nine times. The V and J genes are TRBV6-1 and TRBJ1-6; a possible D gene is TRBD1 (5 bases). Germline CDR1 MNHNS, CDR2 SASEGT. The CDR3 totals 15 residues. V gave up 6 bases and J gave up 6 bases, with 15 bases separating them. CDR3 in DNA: TGTGCCAGCAGAGCAGGGAAAACTTTTAATTCACCCCTCCACTTT. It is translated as CASRAGKTFNSPLHF.

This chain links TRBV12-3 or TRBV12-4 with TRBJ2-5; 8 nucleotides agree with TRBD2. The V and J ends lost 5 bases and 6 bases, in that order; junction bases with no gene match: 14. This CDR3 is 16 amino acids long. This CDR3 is CASSPTPGTRGKTQYF. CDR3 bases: TGTGCCAGCAGTCCCACCCCTGGGACTAGGGGGAAGACCCAGTACTTC.